The subject of this entry is one T cell receptor (beta chain). What antigen it recognizes has not been identified. No quality values exist for individual bases; no much larger clone is one base distant. Unmatched junction bases come to 3, with V trimmed by 5 bases and J by 2 bases. CDR1 MNHEY and CDR2 SVGAGI were looked up in the germline V gene. CDR3 length: 15 amino acids, cysteine to phenylalanine. Left in the record is the CDR3 DNA by itself, 45 bases read in frame from the first base. This sample stems from a study of cytomegalovirus exposure and HLA in healthy donors (dated 2017 in TCRdb). For the study in its entirety: In an earlier analysis of 450 to 750 of the donors, 276 Gb of sequence data and 90 million to 120 million unique TCR beta sequences from about 179 million T cells were reported. HLA typing covered class I and class II loci at four-digit resolution. A later genetic analysis took genome-wide SNP genotypes for about 55% of the 666 donors and used that subset as a discovery cohort. Rather than using new phenotypic data, the later analysis identified candidate immune exposures from TCR beta sequences and from how often those sequences occurred across donors. Of the roughly 400 genotyped donors, 70% to 90% were placed in the genetic ancestry cluster associated with self-reported Caucasian donors. Five DR-DQ haplotypes were handled as single units for association and clustering because linkage in the cohort was strong. Donor age, sex, ethnicity and CMV serostatus were compiled alongside the repertoire data. Typing coverage varied by locus: 629-630 donors for A, B, C, DRB1 and DQB1; 500 to 550 for DQA1; more than 600 for DPA1; roughly 450 for DPB1. On average, about 200,000 unique TCR beta nucleotide sequences were sequenced per donor among fewer than 500 genotyped donors of the cohort, with around 19% of those sequences being non-productive. The study was designed to test whether signatures of past pathogen exposure could be identified by cataloging public T cell receptors. The study combined high-throughput TCR immunosequencing, statistical association of individual TCRs with disease status, and machine learning to predict cytomegalovirus infection status. An early release that covered 640 HLA-typed donors contained approximately 300 gigabases of sequencing data and around 80 million unique TCR sequences. The study used immunosequencing to profile the T cell repertoires of approximately 690 subjects and linked those repertoires to cytomegalovirus serostatus. In a later analysis, previously published TCR beta repertoires from about 670 donors were re-analyzed and high-resolution HLA genotyping was added so that TCR occurrence patterns could be studied. In addition to the first cohort of roughly 670 subjects, a separate validation cohort of 130 or so different subjects was used. All discovery cohort repertoires had been generated on a single sequencing platform. An earlier analysis of 587 of the donors used high-throughput TCR beta sequencing to judge whether each TCR beta V gene segment behaved as functional or pseudogenic.

Beyond this particular receptor, the publication reports: Because the 87-base-pair reads could not distinguish some IMGT-functional V segments, including TRBV6-2 and TRBV6-3, those segments were excluded. An earlier analysis of some 560 of the donors showed that most TCR beta V segments appeared in productive rearrangements either about 90% or about 30% of the time, which broadly matched IMGT annotations. A further reported finding was that TCR beta sequences accurately predicted the HLA-A and HLA-B alleles for most subjects in the first cohort. Specific HLA alleles were associated with over 15,000 TCR beta sequences at a false discovery rate of 0.05 in a later analysis. CMV serostatus was the only immune exposure information available for the cohort. A later analysis found that HLA-associated TCR beta chains were more clonally expanded and had lower generation probabilities than equally common non-associated chains. It was suggested by the authors that the approach could potentially be generalized to other disease states and immunological phenotypes. In both the original and validation cohorts, the classifier was reported to diagnose cytomegalovirus status with high specificity and sensitivity. Most TCR sequences were seen in very few donors, while some public TCRs were found in many individuals. A later analysis found that TCR association rates varied across HLA loci, with DRB1 alleles showing the most associated TCRs and HLA-C alleles the fewest. According to a later analysis, most CMV-associated TCR beta chains appeared to be HLA-restricted, and the HLA associations seemed to be driven largely by CMV exposure. In the study, roughly 160 TCR beta chains were listed as associated with cytomegalovirus. Only TCR beta chains were sequenced in this cohort, and the absence of alpha or paired-chain data limited detectable features. Assigning TCR associations to individual alleles was difficult when HLA alleles, especially DR and DQ, strongly co-occurred. A later analysis reported that several top co-occurrence clusters appeared linked to parvovirus B19, influenza, CMV and Epstein-Barr virus. Because some donors lacked HLA typing at each locus, the association tests relied only on the typed subset. A later genetic analysis reported fewer N-insertions in productive TCRs among donors in an Asian-associated ancestry cluster than the roughly 690-donor mean. Because counts were too low, approximately 18 rarely observed V segments, including chromosome 9 orphons, were excluded from the earlier analysis of some 590 of the donors. A later genetic analysis associated a missense DCLRE1C variant with V-gene and J-gene trimming of TCR beta chains, and an independent cohort replicated the association. In vitro tests confirmed that three of the cytomegalovirus-associated TCR beta chains recognize cytomegalovirus antigens. Linkage disequilibrium might explain the correlated functional status among segregating V segments, but an unknown experimental factor could not be ruled out. A cluster of highly shared sequence variants was judged likely to be a technical artifact of the sequencing pipeline. The presence/absence analyses assumed that sequencing depth was roughly uniform across donors, and that assumption may not be true.

Receptor amplification or capture employed the immunoSEQ multiplex PCR assay. For the multiplex PCR, a mixture combining 60 forward primers for TCR Vbeta segments and 13 reverse primers for TCR Jbeta segments was used. A multiplex PCR assay on genomic DNA amplified the CDR3 region of rearranged TCR beta genes. The Illumina HiSeq System was used to sequence the amplified TCR beta libraries as 87-base-pair reads. The original methods were these. Across the 600 to 700 repertoires, a later analysis counted 78 million or so unique TCR beta chains, roughly 11 million of which were shared by at least two donors. Raw reads were error-corrected and collapsed into unique sequences with a nearest-neighbor algorithm that merged closely related sequences to remove PCR and sequencing errors. Alignment of CDR3 sequences to IMGT reference sequences was used to assign V, D and J gene segments. For a sequence to be retained, a match of at least six nucleotides was required to both a V gene segment and a J gene segment. A rearrangement counted as productive if the CDR3 had no stop codons and remained in frame with V and J, and every other rearrangement counted as non-productive. CDR3 was defined by IMGT convention, running from the second conserved V-encoded cysteine to the conserved J-encoded phenylalanine. The earlier analysis of a few hundred of the donors excluded sequences that lacked an unambiguous match to a single V gene segment. An earlier analysis of 500 to 600 of the donors classified V segments as functional when productive rearrangements were above 56.7% and as segregating when the standard deviation between donors was above 5%. A statistical classification framework was built for diagnosing cytomegalovirus status from the catalog of TCR beta chain sequences. In a later analysis, TCR nucleotide sequences were compared against IMGT/GENE-DB human TR gene sequences so that V and J genes could be assigned. Using the TCRdist pipeline, a later analysis assigned CDR3 sequences along with most-parsimonious VDJ recombination scenarios. In a later analysis, each TCR beta chain was defined by its CDR3 amino acid sequence together with its V-gene family, and reads lacking a unique V-gene family were excluded. To address suspected cross-contamination and a sequencing artifact, a later analysis removed 592 highly shared, low-generation-probability nucleotide sequences. For each public chain, a later analysis derived a clonal expansion index from normalized ranks of inferred template counts within each repertoire. In a later analysis, generation probabilities were computed using a VDJ recombination model fitted to out-of-frame rearrangements, and the results were checked against IGoR. In a later analysis, hypergeometric tests were used to score TCR-TCR, TCR-HLA and TCR-CMV co-occurrence, with a repertoire-size bias correction applied to TCR pairs. In a later analysis, false discovery rates were estimated by permuting HLA or CMV assignments 20 times. In a later analysis, co-occurring TCRs were grouped using DBSCAN, and TCRdist sequence similarity was added for clustering within HLA-allele-positive subsets. Co-occurrence clustering excluded repertoires with fewer than 30,000 or more than 120,000 public chains, plus five with anomalous nucleotide sharing. Held by TCRdb, this immuneACCESS table contains in-frame sequences only and omits some clones. Under half of the omission traces to an unresolved V gene where checked; the cause of the rest is unknown. V, J and clone size were drawn from that table, and D and trimming were deduced from the DNA. Present in this sample are 65,000 or so clones, around four fifths of which were seen just once. Approximately 2.9% of the sample lies in the top ten.

The cohort comprised several hundred healthy bone marrow donors. At the time of sampling, every cohort member was nominally healthy, though immune exposures that went unrecorded were likely present. The donor was CMV seropositive and belonged to the group of more than 250 seropositive cohort members. Every donor gave a peripheral blood sample, and the peripheral blood mononuclear cells from that sample were used for TCR beta sequencing. The Qiagen DNeasy Blood Extraction Kit was used to extract genomic DNA from the blood cell samples. Input material: PBMCs. The V gene is TRBV6-5 and the J gene is TRBJ2-7; 13 central bases correspond to TRBD2. This receptor was obtained from a girl aged 5-17 years in good health and CMV-seropositive. The CDR3 corresponds to CASSRTSGSTYEQYF. The nucleotide sequence reads as follows: TGTGCCAGCAGTCGGACTAGCGGGAGTACCTACGAGCAGTACTTC.